This T cell receptor beta chain emerged from a study of OX40 agonist ivuxolimab in advanced cancers. Here immunoSEQ multiplex PCR was the method, and the copy in TCRdb shows in-frame clones only, minus some. The sample includes roughly 70,000 clones, roughly 86% of them seen just once. V was clipped by 3 bases and J by 10 bases, with 16 bases between them. This CDR3 region has 14 residues. CDR1 and CDR2 (germline): MNHEY, SMNVEV (reference sequence). This clone was seen just once. The clonotype was recovered from an adult with an advanced solid tumor such as melanoma, head and neck, liver or kidney cancer. The specimen was CD4+ or CD8+ T cells sorted from blood, collected in a trial of the OX40 agonist ivuxolimab. This chain links TRBV27 with TRBJ2-1, with a tentative D call TRBD1 (5 bases). The CDR3 sequence is CASSFRAGLREQFF. For the CDR3, the DNA is TGTGCCAGCAGTTTCCGGGCAGGGTTAAGGGAGCAGTTCTTC.